These 9 T cell receptor beta chains were sequenced from one sample in a study of PD-L1 blockade in urothelial cancer (dated by TCRdb to about 2017). Receptor amplification or capture employed the immunoSEQ multiplex PCR assay. What TCRdb holds here is the immuneACCESS table cut down to in-frame rearrangements. Part of the clones is not present; checked against another copy, under half of the missing clones reflect an unresolved V gene, and the others are unexplained. The sample data list more than 90,000 clones, and less than 85% of these were observed just once. The ten most abundant clones make up around 8% of the sample. The sample's time point label, decoded: peripheral blood 6 weeks after treatment start. The starting material was PBMCs, obtained around atezolizumab (anti-PD-L1) treatment. These receptor sequences come from a man aged 65-85 years with urothelial cancer.

This clone has only a few counts. The chain employs TRBV7-9 and TRBJ1-6; 10 bases are a match to TRBD1. Germline lookup yields CDR1 SEHNR and CDR2 FQNEAQ (reference sequence). V shed 3 bases, J shed 10 bases, and the junction held 9 bases outside the gene matches. The CDR3 runs to 16 residues. The CDR3 is CASSFSSGTGDSPLHF. Here the CDR3 DNA reads TGTGCCAGCAGCTTCTCATCCGGGACAGGGGACTCACCCCTCCACTTT.

The chain uses TRBV7-3 and TRBJ2-2; TRBD2 aligns across 12 bases. The germline V gene has CDR1 SGHTA and CDR2 FQGTGA. The J segment lost 6 bases and the V segment lost 5 bases, leaving 7 bases of the junction unmatched. This CDR3 is built from 16 residues. The CDR3 nucleotides are TGTGCCAGCAGCCCTTTGACTAGCGGGAGATCCGGGGAGCTGTTTTTT. Translation: CASSPLTSGRSGELFF.

The genes are TRBV11-3 and TRBJ1-4; TRBD1 matches at 9 bases. V lost 2 bases and J lost 6; bases outside the gene matches: 13. Per germline, CDR1 SGHNT and CDR2 YENEEA. CDR3 length equals 18 residues. DNA for the CDR3: TGTGCCAGCAGCTTATTCCTGGGACAGGGCGAAGATGATGAAAAACTGTTTTTT. It translates to CASSLFLGQGEDDEKLFF.

This chain links TRBV5-5 with TRBJ2-5; 7 bases match TRBD2. This CDR3 has 14 residues. Germline V gene sequence: CDR1 SGHKS, CDR2 YYEKEE (reference sequence). After removal of 0 bases from V and 5 bases from J, the junction contained 4 bases not matched to a gene. CDR3 nucleotides: TGTGCCAGCAGCTTGGAGGGGAGGGAGGAGACCCAGTACTTC. This translates into CASSLEGREETQYF.

This clone was counted between two and nine times. This chain links TRBV10-3 with TRBJ1-1; 8 nucleotides agree with TRBD1. The ends lost 2 bases at V and 1 base at J; junction bases unmatched: 3. The CDR3 runs to 15 residues. Germline V gene data show CDR1 as ENHRY and CDR2 as SYGVKD. The DNA for the CDR3 is TGTGCCATCAGTGAGCTACAGGGGGGGAACACTGAAGCTTTCTTT. Translated: CAISELQGGNTEAFF.

The chain recombines TRBV9 with TRBJ2-1, with 8 bases fitting TRBD2. This CDR3 has 17 amino acids. Germline-derived CDR1 and CDR2 are SGDLS and YYNGEE. With V trimmed by 4 bases and J by 9 bases, 18 bases remained unmatched. The CDR3: CASSRDLSGGAGGEQFF. CDR3 nucleotides: TGTGCCAGCAGCCGCGACTTGAGCGGGGGCGCCGGTGGTGAGCAGTTCTTC.

The chain recombines TRBV28 with TRBJ2-7, with D possibly matching TRBD1 (6 bases). The CDR3 spans 12 residues. Germline V lookup: CDR1 MDHEN, CDR2 SYDVKM. Trimming took off 2 bases at V and 12 bases at J, with 14 bases between the two ends. CDR3 coding DNA: TGTGCCAGCAGTTTAAGGACAGACTTACTGTACTTC. The encoded protein is CASSLRTDLLYF.

V is TRBV6-1 and J is TRBJ1-6; D call uncertain. CDR1 and CDR2 from the germline V gene are MNHNS and SASEGT. The V end lost 6 bases, the J end lost 8 bases, and 11 bases lay between the germline ends. This CDR3 spans 13 amino acids. DNA for the CDR3: TGTGCCAGCAGGACGGAGGGAGATTCACCCCTCCACTTT. Its protein is CASRTEGDSPLHF.

This chain uses TRBV4-1 with TRBJ1-2; 7 bases are shared with TRBD1. With 6 bases clipped from V and 7 bases from J, the junction kept 8 bases outside the gene matches. The CDR3 runs to 13 residues. Germline V gene sequence: CDR1 MGHRA, CDR2 YSYEKL. The CDR3 sequence is CASRGNRGGGYTF. The CDR3 coding sequence is TGCGCCAGCAGGGGGAACAGGGGAGGTGGCTACACCTTC.